The T cell receptor beta chain under discussion was sequenced for a study of T cell responses to AZD1222 COVID-19 vaccine. Study results and limitations: Females outnumbered males among donors, who were mostly white British; clonal diversity was possibly underestimated. Repertoires were obtained only post-peak T cell response.

Only in-frame clones appear in the TCRdb table, and some are missing; sequencing was by immunoSEQ multiplex PCR. The sample lists about 170,000 clones; 75% to 90% were seen once. This CDR3 comprises 15 residues. The germline CDR1 and CDR2 sequences are LGHNA and YNFKEQ. Trimming stripped 1 base from V and 5 bases from J, with 14 bases between. With regard to this clone: Its antigen is as yet unknown.

The sequenced sample was peripheral blood, obtained on day 0 of AZD1222 vaccination. This TCR derives from an adult in good health. The J gene is TRBJ2-5, the V gene TRBV4-2, with D perhaps TRBD2 (7 bases). In DNA form, the CDR3 reads TGTGCCAGCAGCCAAGTTTCGGGGGGCGCGGAGACCCAGTACTTC. It encodes CASSQVSGGAETQYF.